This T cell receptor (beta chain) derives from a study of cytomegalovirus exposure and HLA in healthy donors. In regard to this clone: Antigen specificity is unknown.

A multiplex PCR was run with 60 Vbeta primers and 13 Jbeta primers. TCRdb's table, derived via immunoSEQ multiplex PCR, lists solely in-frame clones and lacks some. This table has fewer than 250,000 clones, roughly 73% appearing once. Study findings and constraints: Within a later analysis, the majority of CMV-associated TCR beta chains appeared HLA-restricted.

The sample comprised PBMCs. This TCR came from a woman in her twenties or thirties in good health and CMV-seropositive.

The CDR3 DNA reads as TGTGCCAGCAGTTCCGGGACAGGGCATCAGCCCCAGCATTTT. This gives the protein CASSSGTGHQPQHF. The chain recombines TRBV28 with TRBJ1-5, with 9 bases that match TRBD1. The CDR3 runs 14 residues. The V gene's germline CDR1 is MDHEN and CDR2 SYDVKM. V gave up 4 bases and J gave up 5 bases; unmatched junction bases: 3.